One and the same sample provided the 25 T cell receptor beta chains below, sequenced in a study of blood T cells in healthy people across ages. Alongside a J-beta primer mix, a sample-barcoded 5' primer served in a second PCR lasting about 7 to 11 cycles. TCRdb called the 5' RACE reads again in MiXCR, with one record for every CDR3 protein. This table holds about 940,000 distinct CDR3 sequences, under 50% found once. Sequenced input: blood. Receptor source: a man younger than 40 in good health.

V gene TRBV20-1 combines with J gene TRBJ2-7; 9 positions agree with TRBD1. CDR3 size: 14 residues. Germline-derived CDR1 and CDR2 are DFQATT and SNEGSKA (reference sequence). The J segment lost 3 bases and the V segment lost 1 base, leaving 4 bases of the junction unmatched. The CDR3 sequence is CSARGGTGIYEQYF. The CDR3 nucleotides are TGCAGTGCTAGAGGTGGGACAGGGATCTACGAGCAGTACTTC.

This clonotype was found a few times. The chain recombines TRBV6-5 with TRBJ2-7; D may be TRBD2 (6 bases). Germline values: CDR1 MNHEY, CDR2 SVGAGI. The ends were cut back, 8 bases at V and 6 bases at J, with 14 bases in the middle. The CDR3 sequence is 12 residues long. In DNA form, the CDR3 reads TGTGCCAGCGGAGGGGATGGTAGCGAGCAGTACTTC. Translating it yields CASGGDGSEQYF.

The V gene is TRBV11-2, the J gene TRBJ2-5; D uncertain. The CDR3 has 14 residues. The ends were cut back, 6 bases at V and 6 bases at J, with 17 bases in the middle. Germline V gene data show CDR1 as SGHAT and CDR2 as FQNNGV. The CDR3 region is CASSPIRRSQTQYF. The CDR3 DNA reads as TGTGCCAGCAGTCCGATCCGACGAAGCCAGACCCAGTACTTC.

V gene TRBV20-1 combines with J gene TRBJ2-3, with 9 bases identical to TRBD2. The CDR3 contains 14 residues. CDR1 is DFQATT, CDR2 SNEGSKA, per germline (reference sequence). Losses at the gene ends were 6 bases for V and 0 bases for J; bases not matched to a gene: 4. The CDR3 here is CSASAGGSTDTQYF. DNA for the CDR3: TGCAGTGCGAGCGCGGGGGGGAGCACAGATACGCAGTATTTT.

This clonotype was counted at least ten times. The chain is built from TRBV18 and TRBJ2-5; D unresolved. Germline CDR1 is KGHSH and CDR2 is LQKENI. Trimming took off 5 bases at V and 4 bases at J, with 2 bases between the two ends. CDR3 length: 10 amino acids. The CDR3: CASSGETQYF. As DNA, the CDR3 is TGTGCCAGCTCAGGAGAGACCCAGTACTTC.

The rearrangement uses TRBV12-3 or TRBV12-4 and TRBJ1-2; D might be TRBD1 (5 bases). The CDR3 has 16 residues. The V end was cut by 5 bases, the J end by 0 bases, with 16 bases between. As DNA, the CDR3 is TGTGCCAGCAGTCACCAGGACACGCAAGCTAACTATGGCTACACCTTC. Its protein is CASSHQDTQANYGYTF.

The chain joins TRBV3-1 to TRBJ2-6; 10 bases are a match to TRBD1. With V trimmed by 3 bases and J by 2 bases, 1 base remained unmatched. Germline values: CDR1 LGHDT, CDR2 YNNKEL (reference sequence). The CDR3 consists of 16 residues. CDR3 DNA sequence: TGTGCCAGCAGCCACGACAGGGGGCCTGGGGCCAACGTCCTGACTTTC. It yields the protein CASSHDRGPGANVLTF.

The CDR3 DNA follows: TGTGCCAGCAGTTACTTCGGGACGAGGGGTGGTACGCAGTATTTT. Protein sequence: CASSYFGTRGGTQYF. The chain recombines TRBV6-5 with TRBJ2-3, with D perhaps matching TRBD1 or TRBD2 (5 bases each). Germline V gene sequence: CDR1 MNHEY, CDR2 SVGAGI. This CDR3 spans 15 amino acids. Trimming took 1 base from V and 8 from J, leaving 16 bases between them.

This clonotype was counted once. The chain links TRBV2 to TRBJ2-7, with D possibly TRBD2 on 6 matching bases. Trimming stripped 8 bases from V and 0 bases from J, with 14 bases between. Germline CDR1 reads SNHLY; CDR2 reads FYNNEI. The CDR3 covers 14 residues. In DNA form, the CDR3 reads TGTGCCAGCGTCCGGGACGGGAGCTCCTACGAGCAGTACTTC. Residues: CASVRDGSSYEQYF.

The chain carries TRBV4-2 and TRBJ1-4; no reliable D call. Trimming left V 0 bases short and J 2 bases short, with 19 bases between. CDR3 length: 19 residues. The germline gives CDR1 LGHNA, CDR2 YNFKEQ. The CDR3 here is CASSQEVVRAGMTNEKLFF. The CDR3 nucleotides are TGTGCCAGCAGCCAAGAGGTCGTGAGGGCTGGGATGACTAATGAAAAACTGTTTTTT.

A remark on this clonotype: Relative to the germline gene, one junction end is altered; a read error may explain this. CDR3 region: CASSSGDDYNERYF. The CDR3 bases are TGCGCCAGCAGCTCCGGAGACGACTACAATGAGCGGTACTTC. The chain links TRBV5-1 to TRBJ2-1; maybe TRBD2 (5 bases). CDR1 and CDR2 from the germline V gene are SGHRS and YFSETQ. There are 14 residues in the CDR3. Combining the CDR3 with reference TRBV5-1 and TRBJ2-1 gives the whole variable domain KAGVTQTPRYLIKTRGQQVTLSCSPISGHRSVSWYQQTPGQGLQFLFEYFSETQRNKGNFPGRFSGRQFSNSRSEMNVSTLELGDSALYLCASSSGDDYNERYFGPGTRLTVL.

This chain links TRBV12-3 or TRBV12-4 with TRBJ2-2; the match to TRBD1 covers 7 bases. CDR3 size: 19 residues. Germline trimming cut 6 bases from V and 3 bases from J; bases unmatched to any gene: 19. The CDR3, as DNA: TGTGCCAGCAGCCCAGACAGGGCAGGAGACCTTCGACACACCGGGGAGCTGTTTTTT. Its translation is CASSPDRAGDLRHTGELFF.

The CDR3 region has the DNA TGTGCCAGCAGCAAAGATCCGGCCGGCAGAGAGCAGTACTTC. As protein: CASSKDPAGREQYF. V and J are TRBV21-1 and TRBJ2-5. TRBV21-1 corresponds to a pseudogene. This CDR3 has 14 residues.

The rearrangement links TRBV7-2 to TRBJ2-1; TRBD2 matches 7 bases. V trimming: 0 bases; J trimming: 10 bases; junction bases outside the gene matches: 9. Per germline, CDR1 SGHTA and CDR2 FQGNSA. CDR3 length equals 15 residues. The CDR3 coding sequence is TGTGCCAGCAGCTTAGCGTACAGCGGGGCCCCCGAGCAGTTCTTC. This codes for CASSLAYSGAPEQFF.

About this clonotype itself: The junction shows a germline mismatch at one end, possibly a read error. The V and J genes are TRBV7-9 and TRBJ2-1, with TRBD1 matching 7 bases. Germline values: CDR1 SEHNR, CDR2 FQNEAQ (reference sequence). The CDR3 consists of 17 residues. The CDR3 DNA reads TGTGCCGGCAGCTTAAAGGGACAGCGGAGCTCCTACAATGAGCAGTTCTTC. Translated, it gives CAGSLKGQRSSYNEQFF.

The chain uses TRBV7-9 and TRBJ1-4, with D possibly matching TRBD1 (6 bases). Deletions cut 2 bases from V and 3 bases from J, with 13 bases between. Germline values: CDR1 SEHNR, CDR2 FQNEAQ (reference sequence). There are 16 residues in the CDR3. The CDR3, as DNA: TGTGCCAGCAGCTTAACCGGGGGCGCAGCTAATGAAAAACTGTTTTTT. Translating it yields CASSLTGGAANEKLFF.

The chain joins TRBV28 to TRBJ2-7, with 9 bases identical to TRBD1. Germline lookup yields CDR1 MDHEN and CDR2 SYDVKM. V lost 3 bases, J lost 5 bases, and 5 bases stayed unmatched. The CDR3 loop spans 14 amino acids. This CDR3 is CASSFRTGAHEQYF. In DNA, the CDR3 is TGTGCCAGCAGTTTCCGGACAGGGGCGCACGAGCAGTACTTC.

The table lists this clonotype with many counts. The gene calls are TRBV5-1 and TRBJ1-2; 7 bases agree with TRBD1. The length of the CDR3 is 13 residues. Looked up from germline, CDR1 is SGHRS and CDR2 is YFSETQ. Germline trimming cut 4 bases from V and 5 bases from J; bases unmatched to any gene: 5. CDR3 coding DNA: TGCGCCAGCAGCCCGGGACAGCTATATGGCTACACCTTC. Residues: CASSPGQLYGYTF. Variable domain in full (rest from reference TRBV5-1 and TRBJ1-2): KAGVTQTPRYLIKTRGQQVTLSCSPISGHRSVSWYQQTPGQGLQFLFEYFSETQRNKGNFPGRFSGRQFSNSRSEMNVSTLELGDSALYLCASSPGQLYGYTFGSGTRLTVV.

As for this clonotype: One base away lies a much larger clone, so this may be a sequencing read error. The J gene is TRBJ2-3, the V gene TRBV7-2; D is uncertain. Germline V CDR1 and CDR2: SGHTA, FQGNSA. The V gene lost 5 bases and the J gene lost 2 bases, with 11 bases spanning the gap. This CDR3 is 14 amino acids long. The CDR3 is CTSSPAFLTDTQYF. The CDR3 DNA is TGTACCAGCAGCCCGGCATTTCTCACAGATACGCAGTATTTT. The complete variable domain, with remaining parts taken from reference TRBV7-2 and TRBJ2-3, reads GAGVSQSPSNKVTEKGKDVELRCDPISGHTALYWYRQSLGQGLEFLIYFQGNSAPDKSGLPSDRFSAERTGGSVSTLTIQRTQQEDSAVYLCTSSPAFLTDTQYFGPGTRLTVL.

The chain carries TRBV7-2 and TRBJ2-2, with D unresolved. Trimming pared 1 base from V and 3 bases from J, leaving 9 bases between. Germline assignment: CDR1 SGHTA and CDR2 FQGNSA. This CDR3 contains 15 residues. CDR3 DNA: TGTGCCAGCAGCTTAGAAGTCCGCGACACCGGGGAGCTGTTTTTT. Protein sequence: CASSLEVRDTGELFF.

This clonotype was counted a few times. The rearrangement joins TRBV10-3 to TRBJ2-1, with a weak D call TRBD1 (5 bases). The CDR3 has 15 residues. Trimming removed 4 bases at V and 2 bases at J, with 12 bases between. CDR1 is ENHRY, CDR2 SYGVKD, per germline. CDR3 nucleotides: TGTGCCATCAGTGGGGGCGGCTCCACCTACAATGAGCAGTTCTTC. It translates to CAISGGGSTYNEQFF.

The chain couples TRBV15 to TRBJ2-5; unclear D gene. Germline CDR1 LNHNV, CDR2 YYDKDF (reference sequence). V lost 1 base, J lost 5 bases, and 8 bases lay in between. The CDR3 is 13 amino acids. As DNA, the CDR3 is TGTGCCACCAGCAGAGCGTTGTTGGAGACCCAGTACTTC. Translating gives CATSRALLETQYF.

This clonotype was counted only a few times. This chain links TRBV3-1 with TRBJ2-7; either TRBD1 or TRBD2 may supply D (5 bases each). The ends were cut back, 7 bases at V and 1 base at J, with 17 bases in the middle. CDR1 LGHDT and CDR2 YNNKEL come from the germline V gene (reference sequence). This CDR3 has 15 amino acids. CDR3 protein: CASTGIRDGSYEQYF. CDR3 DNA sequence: TGTGCCAGCACGGGTATCCGGGACGGATCCTACGAGCAGTACTTC.

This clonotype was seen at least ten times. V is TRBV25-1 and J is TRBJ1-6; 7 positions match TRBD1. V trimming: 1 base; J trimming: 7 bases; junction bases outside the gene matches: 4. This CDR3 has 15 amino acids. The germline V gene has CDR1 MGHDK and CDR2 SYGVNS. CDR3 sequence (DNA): TGTGCCAGCAGTGAATCTAGGACAGGCAATTCACCCCTCCACTTT. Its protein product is CASSESRTGNSPLHF.

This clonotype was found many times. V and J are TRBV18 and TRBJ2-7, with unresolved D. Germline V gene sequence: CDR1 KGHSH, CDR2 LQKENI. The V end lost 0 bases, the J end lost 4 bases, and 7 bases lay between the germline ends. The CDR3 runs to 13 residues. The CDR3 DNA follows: TGTGCCAGCTCACCACCGTTGGGGTACGAGCAGTACTTC. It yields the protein CASSPPLGYEQYF.